The T cell receptor beta chain described here comes from a study of preoperative IRX-2 immunotherapy in early breast cancer. Germline V CDR1 and CDR2: SGHNT, YENEEA. V was clipped by 7 bases and J by 2 bases, with 17 bases between them. This CDR3 contains 15 residues. This clone was found once. Treatment denoted: preoperative locoregional IRX-2 cytokine immunotherapy. Samples came from a phase Ib trial of preoperative locoregional IRX-2 cytokine immunotherapy. TCRdb keeps only in-frame clones here, not all; method: immunoSEQ multiplex PCR. Of thousands of clones detected, under 70% appear once; the ten largest clones hold about a tenth.

This chain joins TRBV11-3 and TRBJ1-2; D is unclear. The source is a human donor with breast cancer. Here the sequenced sample was tumor tissue, taken before IRX-2 immunotherapy. For the CDR3, the DNA is TGTGCCAGCATCCCCAGCCCGGGAAAAAACTATGGCTACACCTTC. Its translation is CASIPSPGKNYGYTF.